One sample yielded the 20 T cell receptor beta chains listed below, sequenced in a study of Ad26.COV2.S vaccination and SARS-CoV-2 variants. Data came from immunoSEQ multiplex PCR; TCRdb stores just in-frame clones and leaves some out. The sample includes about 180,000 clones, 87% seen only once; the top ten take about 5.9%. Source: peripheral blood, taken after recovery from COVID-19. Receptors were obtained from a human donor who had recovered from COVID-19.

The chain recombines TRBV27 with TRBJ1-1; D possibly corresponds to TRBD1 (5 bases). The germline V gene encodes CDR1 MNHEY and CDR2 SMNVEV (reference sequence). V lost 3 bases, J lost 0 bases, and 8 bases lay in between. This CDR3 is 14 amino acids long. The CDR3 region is CASSFGHLNTEAFF. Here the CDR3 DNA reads TGTGCCAGCAGTTTTGGACATTTGAACACTGAAGCTTTCTTT.

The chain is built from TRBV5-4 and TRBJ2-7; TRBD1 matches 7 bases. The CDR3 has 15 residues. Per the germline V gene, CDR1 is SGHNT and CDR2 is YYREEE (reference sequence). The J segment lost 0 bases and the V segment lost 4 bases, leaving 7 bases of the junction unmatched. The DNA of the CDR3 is TGTGCCAGCAGCCCACGGGACAGAAGCTCCTACGAGCAGTACTTC. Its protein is CASSPRDRSSYEQYF.

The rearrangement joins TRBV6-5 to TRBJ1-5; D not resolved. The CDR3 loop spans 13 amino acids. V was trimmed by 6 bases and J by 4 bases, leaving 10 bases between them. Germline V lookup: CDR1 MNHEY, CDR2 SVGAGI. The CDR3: CASRLGGNQPQHF. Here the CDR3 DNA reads TGTGCCAGCAGACTGGGAGGGAATCAGCCCCAGCATTTT.

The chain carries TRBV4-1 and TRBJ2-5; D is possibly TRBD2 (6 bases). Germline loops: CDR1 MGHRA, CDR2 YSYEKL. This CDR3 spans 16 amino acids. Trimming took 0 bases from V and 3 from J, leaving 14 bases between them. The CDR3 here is CASSQDRGWAEETQYF. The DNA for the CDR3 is TGCGCCAGCAGCCAAGATCGGGGGTGGGCGGAAGAGACCCAGTACTTC.

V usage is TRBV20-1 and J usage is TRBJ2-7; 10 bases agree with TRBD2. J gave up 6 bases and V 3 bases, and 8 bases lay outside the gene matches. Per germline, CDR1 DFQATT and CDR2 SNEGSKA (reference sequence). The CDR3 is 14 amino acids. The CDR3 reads CSASGPSGSPEQYF. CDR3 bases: TGCAGTGCTAGTGGGCCTAGCGGGAGTCCCGAGCAGTACTTC.

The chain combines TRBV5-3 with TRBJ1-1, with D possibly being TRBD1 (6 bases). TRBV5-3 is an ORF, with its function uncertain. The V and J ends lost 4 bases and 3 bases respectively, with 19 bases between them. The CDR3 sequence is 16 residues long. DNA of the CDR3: TGTGCCAGAAGCCCTACCCACACAGGACAGCACACTGAAGCTTTCTTT. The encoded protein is CARSPTHTGQHTEAFF.

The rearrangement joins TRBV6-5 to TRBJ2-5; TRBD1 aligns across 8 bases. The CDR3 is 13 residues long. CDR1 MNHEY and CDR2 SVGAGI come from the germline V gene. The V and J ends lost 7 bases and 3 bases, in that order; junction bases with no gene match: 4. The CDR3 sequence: CASTRTGKETQYF. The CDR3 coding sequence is TGTGCCAGCACGAGGACAGGGAAAGAGACCCAGTACTTC.

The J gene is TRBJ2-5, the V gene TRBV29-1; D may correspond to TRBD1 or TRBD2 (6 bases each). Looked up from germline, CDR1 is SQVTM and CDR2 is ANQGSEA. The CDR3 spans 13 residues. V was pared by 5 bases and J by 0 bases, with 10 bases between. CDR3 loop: CSVRRGHQETQYF. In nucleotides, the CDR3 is TGCAGCGTTCGTCGGGGGCACCAAGAGACCCAGTACTTC.

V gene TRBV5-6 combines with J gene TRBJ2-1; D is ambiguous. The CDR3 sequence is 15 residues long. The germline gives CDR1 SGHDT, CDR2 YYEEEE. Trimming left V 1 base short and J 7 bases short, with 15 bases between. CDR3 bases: TGTGCCAGCAGCTTGCCCGGGTCCTTACAAAATGAGCAGTTCTTC. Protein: CASSLPGSLQNEQFF.

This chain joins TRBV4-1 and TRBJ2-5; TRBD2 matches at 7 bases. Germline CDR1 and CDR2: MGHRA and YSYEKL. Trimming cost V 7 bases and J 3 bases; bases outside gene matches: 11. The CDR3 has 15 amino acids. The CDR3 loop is CASTKGWAGEETQYF. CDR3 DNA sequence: TGCGCCAGCACGAAAGGGTGGGCGGGAGAAGAGACCCAGTACTTC.

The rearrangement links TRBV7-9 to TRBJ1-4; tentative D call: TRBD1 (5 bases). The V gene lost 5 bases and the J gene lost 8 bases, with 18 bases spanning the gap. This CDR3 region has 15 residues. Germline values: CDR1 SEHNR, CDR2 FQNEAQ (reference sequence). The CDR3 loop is CASSGSSTGWEKLFF. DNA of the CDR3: TGTGCCAGCAGCGGTTCGTCAACAGGTTGGGAAAAACTGTTTTTT.

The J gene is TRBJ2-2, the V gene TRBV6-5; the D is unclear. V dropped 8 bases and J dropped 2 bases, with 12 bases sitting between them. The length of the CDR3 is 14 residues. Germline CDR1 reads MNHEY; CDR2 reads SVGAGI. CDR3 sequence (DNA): TGTGCCAGCCGACGTGGCGGTAACACCGGGGAGCTGTTTTTT. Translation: CASRRGGNTGELFF.

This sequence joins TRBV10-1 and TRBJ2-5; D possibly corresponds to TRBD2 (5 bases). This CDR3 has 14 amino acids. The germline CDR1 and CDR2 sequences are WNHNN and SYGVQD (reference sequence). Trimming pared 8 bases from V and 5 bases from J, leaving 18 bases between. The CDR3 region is CASPRDYTPETQYF. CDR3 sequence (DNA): TGCGCCAGCCCGAGAGACTACACTCCGGAGACCCAGTACTTC.

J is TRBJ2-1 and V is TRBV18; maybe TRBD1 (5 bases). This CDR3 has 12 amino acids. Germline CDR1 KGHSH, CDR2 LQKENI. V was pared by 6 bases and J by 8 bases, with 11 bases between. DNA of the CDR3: TGTGCCAGCTCTCAGGGTCGGGATGAGCAGTTCTTC. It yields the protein CASSQGRDEQFF.

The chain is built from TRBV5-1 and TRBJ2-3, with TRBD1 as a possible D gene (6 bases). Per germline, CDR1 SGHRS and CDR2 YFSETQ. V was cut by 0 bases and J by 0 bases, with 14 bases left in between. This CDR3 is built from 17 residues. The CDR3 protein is CASSLATPGASTDTQYF. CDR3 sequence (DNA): TGCGCCAGCAGCTTGGCCACCCCAGGGGCGAGCACAGATACGCAGTATTTT.

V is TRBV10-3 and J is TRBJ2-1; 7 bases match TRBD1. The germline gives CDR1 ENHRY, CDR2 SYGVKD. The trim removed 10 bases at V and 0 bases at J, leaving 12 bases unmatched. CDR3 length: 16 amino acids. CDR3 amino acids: CASKGSGTDSYNEQFF. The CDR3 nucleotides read TGTGCCAGCAAAGGTTCCGGGACAGACTCCTACAATGAGCAGTTCTTC.

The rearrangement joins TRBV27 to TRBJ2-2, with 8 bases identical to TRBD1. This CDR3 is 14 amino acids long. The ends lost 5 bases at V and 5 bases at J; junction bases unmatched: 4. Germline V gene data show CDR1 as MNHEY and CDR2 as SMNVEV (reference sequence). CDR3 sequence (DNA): TGTGCCAGCAGTCCGTGGACAGGGACCGGGGAGCTGTTTTTT. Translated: CASSPWTGTGELFF.

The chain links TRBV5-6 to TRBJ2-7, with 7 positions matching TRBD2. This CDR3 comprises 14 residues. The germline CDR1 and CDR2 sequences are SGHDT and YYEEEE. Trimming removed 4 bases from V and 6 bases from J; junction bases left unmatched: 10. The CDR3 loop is CASSPGLSLGEQYF. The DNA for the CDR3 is TGTGCCAGCAGCCCGGGACTAAGTCTGGGCGAGCAGTACTTC.

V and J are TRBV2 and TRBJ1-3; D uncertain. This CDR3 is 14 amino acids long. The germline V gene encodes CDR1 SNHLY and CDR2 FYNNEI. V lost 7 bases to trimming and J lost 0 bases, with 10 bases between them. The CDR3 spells CASTTGVSGNTIYF. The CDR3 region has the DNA TGTGCCAGCACCACGGGCGTCTCTGGAAACACCATATATTTT.

This CDR3 is CASSIQGRGKHSNQPQHF. DNA for the CDR3: TGTGCCAGCAGCATACAGGGAAGGGGTAAACATAGCAATCAGCCCCAGCATTTT. The chain joins TRBV7-8 to TRBJ1-5; TRBD1 is a possible D gene (6 bases). CDR3 length: 18 residues. Trimming removed 5 bases from V and 0 bases from J, with 20 bases in between. Germline V CDR1 and CDR2: SGHVS, FQNEAQ. Complete variable domain (other parts from reference TRBV7-8 and TRBJ1-5): GAGVSQSPRYKVAKRGQDVALRCDPISGHVSLFWYQQALGQGPEFLTYFQNEAQLDKSGLPSDRFFAERPEGSVSTLKIQRTQQEDSAVYLCASSIQGRGKHSNQPQHFGDGTRLSIL.